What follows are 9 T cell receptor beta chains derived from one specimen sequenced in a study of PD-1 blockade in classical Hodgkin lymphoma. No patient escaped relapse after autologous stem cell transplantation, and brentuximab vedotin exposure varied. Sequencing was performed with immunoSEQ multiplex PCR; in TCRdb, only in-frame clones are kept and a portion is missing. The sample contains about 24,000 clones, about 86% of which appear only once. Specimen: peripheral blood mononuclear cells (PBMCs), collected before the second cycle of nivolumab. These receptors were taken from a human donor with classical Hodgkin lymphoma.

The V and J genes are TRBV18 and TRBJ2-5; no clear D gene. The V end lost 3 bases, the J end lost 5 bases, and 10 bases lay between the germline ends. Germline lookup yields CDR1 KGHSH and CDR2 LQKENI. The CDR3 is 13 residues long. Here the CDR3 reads CASSPLDGETQYF. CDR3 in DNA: TGTGCCAGCTCACCCCTTGACGGGGAGACCCAGTACTTC.

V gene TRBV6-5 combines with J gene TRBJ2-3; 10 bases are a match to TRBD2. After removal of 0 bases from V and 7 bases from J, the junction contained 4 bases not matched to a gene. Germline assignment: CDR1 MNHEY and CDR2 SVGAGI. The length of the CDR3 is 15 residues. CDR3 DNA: TGTGCCAGCAGTTACTCTGGGACTAGCGCCAATACGCAGTATTTT. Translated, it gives CASSYSGTSANTQYF.

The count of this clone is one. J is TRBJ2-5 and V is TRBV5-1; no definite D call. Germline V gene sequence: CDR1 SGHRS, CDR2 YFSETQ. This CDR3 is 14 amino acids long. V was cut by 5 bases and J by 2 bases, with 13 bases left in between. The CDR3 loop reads CASRTQDTQETQYF. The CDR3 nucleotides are TGCGCCAGCAGAACTCAGGATACTCAAGAGACCCAGTACTTC.

The CDR3 DNA sequence: TGTGCCAGCATCTCAGGGGGGTCGAACACCGGGGAGCTGTTTTTT. Amino acid sequence: CASISGGSNTGELFF. J is TRBJ2-2 and V is TRBV21-1; the table assigns TRBD1, which was not confirmed against the DNA. TRBV21-1 counts as a pseudogene. This CDR3 region has 15 residues.

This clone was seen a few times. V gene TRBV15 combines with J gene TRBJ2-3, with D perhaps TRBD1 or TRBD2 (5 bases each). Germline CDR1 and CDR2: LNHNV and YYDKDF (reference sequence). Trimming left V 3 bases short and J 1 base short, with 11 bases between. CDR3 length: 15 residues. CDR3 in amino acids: CATSSEGPRTDTQYF. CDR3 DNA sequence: TGTGCCACCAGCAGTGAGGGGCCCCGCACAGATACGCAGTATTTT.

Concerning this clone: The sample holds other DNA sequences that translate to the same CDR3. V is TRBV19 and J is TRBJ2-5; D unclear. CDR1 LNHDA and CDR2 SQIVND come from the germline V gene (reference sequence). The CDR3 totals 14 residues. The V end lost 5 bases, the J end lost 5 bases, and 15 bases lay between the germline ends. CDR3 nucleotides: TGTGCCAGTAGTCCCGGCCCGTCAGCGGAGACCCAGTACTTC. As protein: CASSPGPSAETQYF.

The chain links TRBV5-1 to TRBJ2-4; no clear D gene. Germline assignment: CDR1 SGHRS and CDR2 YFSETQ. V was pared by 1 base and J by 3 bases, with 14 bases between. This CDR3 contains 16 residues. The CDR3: CASSLLGDVGKNIQYF. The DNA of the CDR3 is TGCGCCAGCAGCTTGCTCGGAGATGTAGGCAAAAACATTCAGTACTTC.

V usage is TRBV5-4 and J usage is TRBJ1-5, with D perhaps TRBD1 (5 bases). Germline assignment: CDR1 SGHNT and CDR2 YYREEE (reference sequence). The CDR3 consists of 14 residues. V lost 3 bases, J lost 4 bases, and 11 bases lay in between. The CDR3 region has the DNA TGTGCCAGCAGCTCAGGGACGGGGAATCAGCCCCAGCATTTT. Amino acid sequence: CASSSGTGNQPQHF.

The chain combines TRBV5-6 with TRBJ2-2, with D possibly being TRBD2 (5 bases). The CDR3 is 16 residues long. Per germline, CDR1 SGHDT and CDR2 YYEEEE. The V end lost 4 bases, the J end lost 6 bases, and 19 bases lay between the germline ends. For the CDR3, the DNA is TGTGCCAGCAGCCCCGTGGGAGCGGTGATGGCCGGGGAGCTGTTTTTT. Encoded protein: CASSPVGAVMAGELFF.